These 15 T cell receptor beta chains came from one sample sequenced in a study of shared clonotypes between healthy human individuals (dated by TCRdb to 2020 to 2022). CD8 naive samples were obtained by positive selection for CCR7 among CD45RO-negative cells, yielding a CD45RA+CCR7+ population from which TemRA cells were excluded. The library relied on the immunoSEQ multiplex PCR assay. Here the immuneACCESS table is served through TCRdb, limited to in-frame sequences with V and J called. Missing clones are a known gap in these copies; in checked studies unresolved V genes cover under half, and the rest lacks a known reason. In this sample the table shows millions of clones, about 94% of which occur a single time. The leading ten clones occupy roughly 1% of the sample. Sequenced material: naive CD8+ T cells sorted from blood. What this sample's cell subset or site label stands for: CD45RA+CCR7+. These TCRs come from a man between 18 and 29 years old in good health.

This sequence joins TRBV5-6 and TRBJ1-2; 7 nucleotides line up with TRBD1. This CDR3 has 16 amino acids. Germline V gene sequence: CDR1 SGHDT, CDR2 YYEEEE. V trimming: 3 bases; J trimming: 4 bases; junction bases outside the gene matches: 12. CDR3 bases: TGTGCCAGCAGCTCGGGACAGCTGGACCCCTTCTATGGCTACACCTTC. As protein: CASSSGQLDPFYGYTF.

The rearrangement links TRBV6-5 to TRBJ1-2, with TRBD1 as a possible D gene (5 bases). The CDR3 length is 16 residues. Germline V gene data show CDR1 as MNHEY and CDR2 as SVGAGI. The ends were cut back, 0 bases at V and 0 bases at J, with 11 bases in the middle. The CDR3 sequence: CASSYSSGPSNYGYTF. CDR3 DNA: TGTGCCAGCAGTTACTCCTCGGGGCCCTCTAACTATGGCTACACCTTC.

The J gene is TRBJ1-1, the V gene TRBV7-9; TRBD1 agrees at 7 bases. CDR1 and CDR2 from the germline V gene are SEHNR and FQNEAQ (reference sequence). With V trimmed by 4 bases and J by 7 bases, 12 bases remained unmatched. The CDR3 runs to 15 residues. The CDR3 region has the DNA TGTGCCAGCAGCTCTGAGGCAGGGGGGCCGGGTGAAGCTTTCTTT. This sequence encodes CASSSEAGGPGEAFF.

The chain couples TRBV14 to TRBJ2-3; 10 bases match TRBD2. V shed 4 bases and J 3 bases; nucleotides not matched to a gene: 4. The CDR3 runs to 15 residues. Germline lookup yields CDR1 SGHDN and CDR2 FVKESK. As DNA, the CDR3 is TGTGCCAGCAGCCTCTTAGCGGGGGGAACAGATACGCAGTATTTT. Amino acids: CASSLLAGGTDTQYF.

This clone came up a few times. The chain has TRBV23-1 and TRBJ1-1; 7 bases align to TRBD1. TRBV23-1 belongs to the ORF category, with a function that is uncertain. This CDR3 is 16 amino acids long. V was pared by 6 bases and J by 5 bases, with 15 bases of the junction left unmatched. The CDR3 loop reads CASSDRTGVQRTEAFF. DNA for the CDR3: TGCGCCAGCAGCGATAGGACAGGAGTGCAACGGACTGAAGCTTTCTTT.

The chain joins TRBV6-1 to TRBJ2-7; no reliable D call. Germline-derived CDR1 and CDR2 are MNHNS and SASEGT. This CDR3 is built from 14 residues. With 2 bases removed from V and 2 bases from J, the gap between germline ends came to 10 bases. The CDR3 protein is CASSEMLITYEQYF. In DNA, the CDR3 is TGTGCCAGCAGTGAAATGCTGATCACCTACGAGCAGTACTTC.

The CDR3 protein is CASSLSLLGNQPQHF. The CDR3 DNA follows: TGTGCCAGCAGCTTATCTCTCCTAGGGAATCAGCCCCAGCATTTT. This sequence joins TRBV7-9 and TRBJ1-5; D remains ambiguous. The germline V gene encodes CDR1 SEHNR and CDR2 FQNEAQ (reference sequence). This CDR3 comprises 15 residues. V was shortened by 2 bases and J by 4 bases, with 12 bases between the two germline ends. The full variable domain, its missing parts supplied by reference TRBV7-9 and TRBJ1-5, is DTGVSQNPRHKITKRGQNVTFRCDPISEHNRLYWYRQTLGQGPEFLTYFQNEAQLEKSRLLSDRFSAERPKGSFSTLEIQRTEQGDSAMYLCASSLSLLGNQPQHFGDGTRLSIL.

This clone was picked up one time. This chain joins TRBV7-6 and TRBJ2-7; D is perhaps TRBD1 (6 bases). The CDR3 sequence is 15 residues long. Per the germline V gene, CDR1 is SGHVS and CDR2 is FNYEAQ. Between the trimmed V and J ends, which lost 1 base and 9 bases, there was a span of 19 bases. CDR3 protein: CASSLEETGFLGQYF. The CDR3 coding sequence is TGTGCCAGCAGCTTAGAAGAGACAGGCTTTCTCGGGCAGTACTTC.

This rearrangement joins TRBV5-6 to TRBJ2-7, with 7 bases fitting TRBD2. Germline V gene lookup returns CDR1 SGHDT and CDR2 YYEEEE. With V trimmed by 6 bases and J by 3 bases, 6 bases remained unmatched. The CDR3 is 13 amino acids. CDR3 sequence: CASTGTTRYEQYF. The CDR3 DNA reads TGTGCCAGCACCGGGACTACCCGCTACGAGCAGTACTTC. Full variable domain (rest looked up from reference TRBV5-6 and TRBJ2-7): DAGVTQSPTHLIKTRGQQVTLRCSPKSGHDTVSWYQQALGQGPQFIFQYYEEEERQRGNFPDRFSGHQFPNYSSELNVNALLLGDSALYLCASTGTTRYEQYFGPGTRLTVT.

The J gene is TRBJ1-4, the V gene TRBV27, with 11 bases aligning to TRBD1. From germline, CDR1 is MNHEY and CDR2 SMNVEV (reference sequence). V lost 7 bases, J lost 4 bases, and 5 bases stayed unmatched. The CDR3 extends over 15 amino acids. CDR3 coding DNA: TGTGCCAGCACCCTGGGACAGGGGGTTAATGAAAAACTGTTTTTT. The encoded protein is CASTLGQGVNEKLFF.

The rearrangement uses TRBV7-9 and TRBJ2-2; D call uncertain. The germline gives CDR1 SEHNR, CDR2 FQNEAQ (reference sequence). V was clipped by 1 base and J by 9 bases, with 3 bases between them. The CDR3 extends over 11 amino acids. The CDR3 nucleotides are TGTGCCAGCAGCTTAGACCGGGAGCTGTTTTTT. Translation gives CASSLDRELFF.

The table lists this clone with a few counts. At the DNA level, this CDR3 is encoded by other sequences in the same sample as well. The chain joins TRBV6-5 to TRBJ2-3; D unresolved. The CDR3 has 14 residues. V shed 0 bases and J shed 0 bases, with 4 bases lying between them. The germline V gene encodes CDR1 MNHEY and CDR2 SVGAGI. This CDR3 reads CASSYSGSTDTQYF. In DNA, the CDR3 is TGTGCCAGCAGTTACTCGGGGAGCACAGATACGCAGTATTTT.

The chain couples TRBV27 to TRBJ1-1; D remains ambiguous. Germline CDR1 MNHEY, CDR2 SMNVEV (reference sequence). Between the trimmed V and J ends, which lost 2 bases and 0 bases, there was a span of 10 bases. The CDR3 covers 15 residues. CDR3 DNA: TGTGCCAGCAGTTTAGGAAGTCTCATGAACACTGAAGCTTTCTTT. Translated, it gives CASSLGSLMNTEAFF.

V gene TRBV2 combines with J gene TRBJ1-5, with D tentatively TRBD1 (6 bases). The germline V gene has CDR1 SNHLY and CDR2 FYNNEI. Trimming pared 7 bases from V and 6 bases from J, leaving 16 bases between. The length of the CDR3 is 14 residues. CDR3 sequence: CASIVGGFAQPQHF. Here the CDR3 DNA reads TGTGCCAGCATCGTCGGGGGCTTCGCTCAGCCCCAGCATTTT.

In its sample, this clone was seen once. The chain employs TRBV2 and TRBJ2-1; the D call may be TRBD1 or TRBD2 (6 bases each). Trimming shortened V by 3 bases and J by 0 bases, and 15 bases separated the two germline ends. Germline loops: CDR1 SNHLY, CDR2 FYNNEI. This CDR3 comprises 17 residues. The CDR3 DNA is TGTGCCAGCAGTGAGTGGGGGGCGGGGTCCTCCTACAATGAGCAGTTCTTC. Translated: CASSEWGAGSSYNEQFF.